Following are 21 T cell receptor beta chains from one sample sequenced in a study of blood T cell repertoires in COVID-19. TCRdb's table, derived via immunoSEQ multiplex PCR, lists solely in-frame clones and lacks some. The sample records 55,000 to 80,000 clones, approximately 91% being singletons. Material: peripheral blood. The receptors originated from a man in his forties or fifties with acute or convalescent COVID-19.

The chain links TRBV3-1 (or the pseudogene TRBV3-2) to TRBJ2-1, with 7 bases identical to TRBD2. The V and J ends lost 0 bases and 10 bases, in that order; junction bases with no gene match: 9. The CDR3 runs 15 residues. The germline gives CDR1 LGHDT, CDR2 YNNKEL (reference sequence). The CDR3 here is CASSQDASGREEQFF. CDR3 bases: TGTGCCAGCAGCCAAGATGCTAGCGGCAGGGAAGAGCAGTTCTTC.

This clone was picked up one time. The rearrangement uses TRBV6-5 and TRBJ2-3; 11 nucleotides agree with TRBD2. Unmatched junction bases numbered 1, after V lost 8 bases and J lost 3 bases. The CDR3 runs 13 residues. Germline V CDR1 and CDR2: MNHEY, SVGAGI. CDR3 sequence: CASLAGGTDTQYF. Written as DNA, the CDR3 is TGTGCCAGCCTAGCGGGGGGTACAGATACGCAGTATTTT.

This chain joins TRBV6-5 and TRBJ1-5; 8 nucleotides match TRBD1. CDR3 length equals 14 residues. Trimming removed 6 bases from V and 6 bases from J; junction bases left unmatched: 7. Per germline, CDR1 MNHEY and CDR2 SVGAGI. CDR3 loop: CASSSDRASQPQHF. For the CDR3, the DNA is TGTGCCAGCAGCTCGGACAGGGCTTCTCAGCCCCAGCATTTT.

This chain joins TRBV20-1 and TRBJ2-3; the D gene is possibly TRBD1 (5 bases). V was pared by 3 bases and J by 3 bases, with 13 bases between. CDR1 is DFQATT and CDR2 is SNEGSKA in the germline V gene (reference sequence). The CDR3 consists of 14 residues. The chain's CDR3 is CSASGRGLTDTQYF. The CDR3 bases are TGCAGTGCTAGTGGAAGGGGCTTGACAGATACGCAGTATTTT.

The genes are TRBV6-2 or TRBV6-3 and TRBJ2-3, with D tentatively TRBD2 (6 bases). V was clipped by 2 bases and J by 6 bases, with 12 bases between them. Per the germline V gene, CDR1 is MNHEY and CDR2 is SVGEGT. CDR3 length: 14 residues. CDR3 DNA sequence: TGTGCCAGCAGTTACGCGGGGACCCAGGATACGCAGTATTTT. Translation: CASSYAGTQDTQYF.

This CDR3 is CASSLTGVEGGYTF. The CDR3 nucleotides are TGTGCCAGCAGCTTAACGGGGGTGGAAGGTGGCTACACCTTC. V is TRBV11-2 and J is TRBJ1-2; D might be TRBD1 (5 bases). CDR3 length: 14 residues. From germline, CDR1 is SGHAT and CDR2 FQNNGV. The V gene lost 2 bases and the J gene lost 7 bases, with 14 bases spanning the gap.

The rearrangement uses TRBV19 and TRBJ2-1, with a possible D match to TRBD1 (5 bases). Trimming stripped 3 bases from V and 7 bases from J, with 13 bases between. Germline assignment: CDR1 LNHDA and CDR2 SQIVND (reference sequence). The CDR3 is 14 amino acids. CDR3 bases: TGTGCCAGTAGTATGGGGCAGGGTCAGAATGAGCAGTTCTTC. This translates into CASSMGQGQNEQFF.

The DNA for the CDR3 is TGCGCCAGCACCCGACTAGCGGCCCACAATGAGCAGTTCTTC. Translation gives CASTRLAAHNEQFF. This chain uses TRBV5-1 with TRBJ2-1; 9 bases agree with TRBD2. The CDR3 loop spans 14 amino acids. Germline V lookup: CDR1 SGHRS, CDR2 YFSETQ. J gave up 5 bases and V 6 bases, and 6 bases lay outside the gene matches. The whole variable domain, remainder taken from reference TRBV5-1 and TRBJ2-1, is KAGVTQTPRYLIKTRGQQVTLSCSPISGHRSVSWYQQTPGQGLQFLFEYFSETQRNKGNFPGRFSGRQFSNSRSEMNVSTLELGDSALYLCASTRLAAHNEQFFGPGTRLTVL.

The chain uses TRBV9 and TRBJ2-6, with a weak D call TRBD2 (6 bases). The V and J ends lost 6 bases and 0 bases respectively, with 10 bases between them. Germline V gene sequence: CDR1 SGDLS, CDR2 YYNGEE. CDR3 size: 15 residues. This CDR3 is CASKRGDSGANVLTF. Written as DNA, the CDR3 is TGTGCCAGCAAGCGCGGGGACTCTGGGGCCAACGTCCTGACTTTC.

The chain combines TRBV10-3 with TRBJ2-2, with 9 bases that match TRBD2. This CDR3 has 15 residues. J lost 2 bases, V lost 5 bases, and 3 bases had no gene match. Looked up from germline, CDR1 is ENHRY and CDR2 is SYGVKD. The CDR3 region has the DNA TGTGCCATCAGTCGGACTAGCGATAACACCGGGGAGCTGTTTTTT. This translates into CAISRTSDNTGELFF.

The chain links TRBV5-1 to TRBJ1-1, with 7 bases lining up with TRBD1. Germline loops: CDR1 SGHRS, CDR2 YFSETQ. The CDR3 has 14 amino acids. The junction had 5 bases not matched to a gene; V was cut back by 5 bases and J by 1 base. The CDR3 DNA is TGCGCCAGCAGACAGGGACAGCAGAACACTGAAGCTTTCTTT. Translating gives CASRQGQQNTEAFF.

This chain links TRBV29-1 with TRBJ2-5; 7 bases match TRBD1. Germline loops: CDR1 SQVTM, CDR2 ANQGSEA. The CDR3 is made up of 11 amino acids. The V gene end was trimmed by 8 bases and the J gene end by 10 bases; junction bases not matched to a gene: 10. The CDR3 nucleotides read TGCAGCTTGACAGGGTCGAGTGGCCAGTACTTC. It yields the protein CSLTGSSGQYF. Filled out from reference TRBV29-1 and TRBJ2-5, the complete variable domain reads SAVISQKPSRDICQRGTSLTIQCQVDSQVTMMFWYRQQPGQSLTLIATANQGSEATYESGFVIDKFPISRPNLTFSTLTVSNMSPEDSSIYLCSLTGSSGQYFGPGTRLLVL.

The rearrangement links TRBV12-5 to TRBJ1-2, with D possibly matching TRBD1 (5 bases). This CDR3 has 14 amino acids. Germline loops: CDR1 LGHNT, CDR2 FRNRAP. V was clipped by 0 bases and J by 5 bases, with 10 bases between them. This chain's CDR3 is CASGLVPTGYGYTF. The CDR3 DNA reads TGTGCTAGTGGTTTGGTACCTACAGGATATGGCTACACCTTC.

The rearrangement links TRBV19 to TRBJ1-5, with 10 nucleotides matching TRBD1. From germline, CDR1 is LNHDA and CDR2 SQIVND (reference sequence). The CDR3 consists of 18 residues. V dropped 4 bases and J dropped 6; count of bases not matched to a gene: 15. CDR3 coding DNA: TGTGCCAGTAGTACCCAAGGGACAGGGGACTATGTTAGTCAGCCCCAGCATTTT. Its protein is CASSTQGTGDYVSQPQHF.

The rearrangement joins TRBV7-3 to TRBJ2-2; maybe TRBD1 (7 bases). The CDR3 contains 17 residues. Germline-derived CDR1 and CDR2 are SGHTA and FQGTGA. The V gene lost 4 bases and the J gene lost 3 bases, with 18 bases spanning the gap. DNA of the CDR3: TGTGCCAGCAGCTCAAACTACAGGGGAGGCGACACCGGGGAGCTGTTTTTT. This sequence encodes CASSSNYRGGDTGELFF.

The V call is TRBV6-5, the J call TRBJ1-5; D is uncertain. From germline, CDR1 is MNHEY and CDR2 SVGAGI. With 5 bases removed from V and 0 bases from J, the gap between germline ends came to 5 bases. This CDR3 is 13 amino acids long. The CDR3 nucleotides are TGTGCCAGCAGTCCGCGTAGCAATCAGCCCCAGCATTTT. Its translation is CASSPRSNQPQHF.

The genes are TRBV19 and TRBJ2-3, with D possibly being TRBD1 (5 bases). The germline V gene encodes CDR1 LNHDA and CDR2 SQIVND (reference sequence). The V and J ends lost 10 bases and 2 bases respectively, with 13 bases between them. The CDR3 sequence is 13 residues long. The CDR3 is CATSDTLTDTQYF. CDR3 nucleotide sequence: TGTGCCACCTCGGACACCCTCACAGATACGCAGTATTTT.

This chain links TRBV5-1 with TRBJ2-1, with a weak D call TRBD2 (6 bases). V lost 7 bases, J lost 6 bases, and 14 bases lay in between. Germline-derived CDR1 and CDR2 are SGHRS and YFSETQ. This CDR3 is built from 13 residues. CDR3 sequence: CASAAGEANEQFF. CDR3 bases: TGCGCCAGCGCGGCCGGGGAGGCCAATGAGCAGTTCTTC.

The rearrangement links TRBV23-1 to TRBJ1-1, with 10 bases that match TRBD1. TRBV23-1 is an open reading frame whose function is uncertain. The CDR3 has 15 amino acids. Unmatched junction bases numbered 2, after V lost 0 bases and J lost 4 bases. CDR3 bases: TGCGCCAGCAGTCAATCTGACAGGGGGCCCACTGAAGCTTTCTTT. Protein: CASSQSDRGPTEAFF.

The chain links TRBV11-1 to TRBJ2-3; the match to TRBD1 covers 9 bases. Germline V gene data show CDR1 as SGHAT and CDR2 as FQDESV (reference sequence). With V trimmed by 1 base and J by 5 bases, 7 bases remained unmatched. CDR3 size: 16 residues. The CDR3 coding sequence is TGTGCCAGCAGCTTAGGGGGACAGGGCTTGGGAGATACGCAGTATTTT. The encoded protein is CASSLGGQGLGDTQYF. Full variable domain (rest looked up from reference TRBV11-1 and TRBJ2-3): EAEVAQSPRYKITEKSQAVAFWCDPISGHATLYWYRQILGQGPELLVQFQDESVVDDSQLPKDRFSAERLKGVDSTLKIQPAELGDSAMYLCASSLGGQGLGDTQYFGPGTRLTVL.

The chain has TRBV9 and TRBJ1-1; 7 positions agree with TRBD1. Germline V gene sequence: CDR1 SGDLS, CDR2 YYNGEE. Germline trimming cut 3 bases from V and 0 bases from J; bases unmatched to any gene: 2. The CDR3 runs 14 residues. The DNA for the CDR3 is TGTGCCAGCAGCGGGACAGGATTGAACACTGAAGCTTTCTTT. Translation: CASSGTGLNTEAFF.